This is a list of T cell receptor beta chains from one sample in a study of shared clonotypes between healthy human individuals. Sequencing used immunoSEQ multiplex PCR; TCRdb keeps in-frame clones, though not all of them. The table includes about 2.4 million clones, approximately 92% detected once. Sequencing was carried out using naive CD4+ T cells sorted from blood. The receptors stem from a man younger than 35 in good health. Each CDR3 is given with its conserved first and last residue. D genes are given only for firm matches.

J gene	D gene	V gene	CDR3 DNA	CDR3 protein
TRBJ2-1	NA	TRBV27	TGTGCCAGCAGTTTTTCAGGGATTGTCAACAATGAGCAGTTCTTC	CASSFSGIVNNEQFF
TRBJ2-1	TRBD1	TRBV5-1	TGCGCCAGCAGCTTGGCGACCGGGACAGGGAATAATGAGCAGTTCTTC	CASSLATGTGNNEQFF
TRBJ1-5	TRBD1	TRBV28	TGTGCCAGCACCAGGGGGGGGGACCTCAGCGGTCAGCCCCAGCATTTT	CASTRGGDLSGQPQHF
TRBJ1-5	TRBD1	TRBV5-3	TGTGCCAGAAGCTTGCCCGGGACAGTAAGGCGGCCCAATCAGCCCCAGCATTTT	CARSLPGTVRRPNQPQHF
TRBJ1-1	NA	TRBV7-2	TGTGCCAGCAGCTTAGTAACGACAGGGAACACTGAAGCTTTCTTT	CASSLVTTGNTEAFF
TRBJ2-7	NA	TRBV9	TGTGCCAGCAGCGTAGGATTCCTCGGCGAGCAGTACTTC	CASSVGFLGEQYF
TRBJ2-4	TRBD1	TRBV5-4	TGTGCCAGCAGCCAGTCCGGGACAGGGGTAGCCATTCAGTACTTC	CASSQSGTGVAIQYF
TRBJ2-7	NA	TRBV19	TGTGCCAGTAGTATAGGACAGTCGAGCTCCTACGAGCAGTACTTC	CASSIGQSSSYEQYF
TRBJ2-1	TRBD2	TRBV2	TGTGCCAGCAGTGAATCGGGCGGACTAGCGGTTTACAATGAGCAGTTCTTC	CASSESGGLAVYNEQFF
TRBJ2-7	TRBD1	TRBV5-1	TGCGCCAGCAGCTTGGCCGGGACAGGGAGAATCGAGCAGTACTTC	CASSLAGTGRIEQYF
TRBJ1-2	TRBD1	TRBV19	TGTGCCAGTAGTCGGCAGGGGGCTTACTATGGCTACACCTTC	CASSRQGAYYGYTF
TRBJ1-4	NA	TRBV4-1	TGCGCCAGCAGCCAAGATCTTGTAGGGAATGAAAAACTGTTTTTT	CASSQDLVGNEKLFF